Each of the 18 T cell receptor beta chains below was sequenced from the same sample in a study of technical replicates of blood from a handful of donors. Assay used: immunoSEQ multiplex PCR; TCRdb lists only in-frame clones, some missing. The repertoire consists of about 70,000 clones, with 95% occurring once and the leading ten covering roughly 0.26%. The sequencing input was T cells isolated from PBMCs. These receptors were obtained from a human donor in good health.

The V gene is TRBV7-9, the J gene TRBJ1-4; 10 bases align to TRBD1. The CDR3 consists of 14 residues. The V segment lost 5 bases and the J segment 8 bases; nucleotides outside the gene matches: 5. In germline, CDR1 is SEHNR, CDR2 FQNEAQ (reference sequence). CDR3 DNA sequence: TGTGCCAGCAGCCCTGGACAGGGGGGAGAAAAACTGTTTTTT. Amino acids: CASSPGQGGEKLFF.

The J gene is TRBJ2-3, the V gene TRBV6-5, with D possibly being TRBD1 (6 bases). The CDR3 covers 15 residues. CDR1 MNHEY and CDR2 SVGAGI come from the germline V gene. V was trimmed by 2 bases and J by 1 base, leaving 10 bases between them. CDR3 sequence reads: CASSYPRGGTDTQYF. CDR3 nucleotides: TGTGCCAGCAGTTACCCCAGGGGTGGCACAGATACGCAGTATTTT.

This chain connects TRBV19 to TRBJ2-3; D uncertain. The CDR3 length is 15 residues. Germline V CDR1 and CDR2: LNHDA, SQIVND (reference sequence). V lost 3 bases to trimming and J lost 2 bases, with 12 bases between them. The DNA of the CDR3 is TGTGCCAGTAGTATCTCCCTGTCCCCCACAGATACGCAGTATTTT. This encodes CASSISLSPTDTQYF. Full variable domain (remainder filled in from reference TRBV19 and TRBJ2-3): DGGITQSPKYLFRKEGQNVTLSCEQNLNHDAMYWYRQDPGQGLRLIYYSQIVNDFQKGDIAEGYSVSREKKESFPLTVTSAQKNPTAFYLCASSISLSPTDTQYFGPGTRLTVL.

The chain carries TRBV2 and TRBJ1-3; the D is unclear. The CDR3 length is 10 residues. Germline loops: CDR1 SNHLY, CDR2 FYNNEI. Trimming removed 8 bases from V and 6 bases from J, with 5 bases in between. The CDR3 loop reads CASSLNTIYF. As DNA, the CDR3 is TGTGCCAGCTCTTTAAACACCATATATTTT.

The chain recombines TRBV10-2 with TRBJ2-5; 7 bases are a match to TRBD2. CDR1 and CDR2 (germline): WSHSY, SAAADI. V gave up 0 bases and J gave up 5 bases; unmatched junction bases: 9. This CDR3 comprises 16 residues. The CDR3 loop reads CASSESITSELETQYF. DNA of the CDR3: TGCGCCAGCAGTGAGTCAATTACTAGCGAGTTGGAGACCCAGTACTTC.

This chain joins TRBV2 and TRBJ2-1; the D gene is possibly TRBD1 (6 bases). The germline CDR1 and CDR2 sequences are SNHLY and FYNNEI. The CDR3 is 13 amino acids. V was trimmed by 5 bases and J by 6 bases, leaving 11 bases between them. The DNA of the CDR3 is TGTGCCAGCAGTCCGGACAGCCCCAATGAGCAGTTCTTC. Translation: CASSPDSPNEQFF.

The CDR3 nucleotides are TGTGCCAGCAGTTTATCGGGGTCTGGGGCCAACGTCCTGACTTTC. Its protein is CASSLSGSGANVLTF. The chain is built from TRBV28 and TRBJ2-6; TRBD2 might be the D (5 bases). CDR1 and CDR2 from the germline V gene are MDHEN and SYDVKM. Between the trimmed V and J ends, which lost 1 base and 1 base, there was a span of 5 bases. The CDR3 extends over 15 amino acids.

This clone appeared once. Here the CDR3 reads CASSPIVSNHEQYF. The CDR3 DNA reads as TGTGCCAGCAGTCCGATAGTCTCCAACCACGAGCAGTACTTC. This rearrangement joins TRBV27 to TRBJ2-7; D call uncertain. Germline V CDR1 and CDR2: MNHEY, SMNVEV (reference sequence). V dropped 5 bases and J dropped 5 bases, with 16 bases sitting between them. This CDR3 contains 14 residues.

This rearrangement joins TRBV19 to TRBJ1-6, with 7 bases matching TRBD1. With V trimmed by 3 bases and J by 6 bases, 8 bases remained unmatched. CDR1 and CDR2 from the germline V gene are LNHDA and SQIVND (reference sequence). The CDR3 consists of 16 residues. CDR3 in DNA: TGTGCCAGTAGTATTAACAGGGGAGAGAGTAATTCACCCCTCCACTTT. This codes for CASSINRGESNSPLHF. Supplemented by reference TRBV19 and TRBJ1-6, the full variable domain reads DGGITQSPKYLFRKEGQNVTLSCEQNLNHDAMYWYRQDPGQGLRLIYYSQIVNDFQKGDIAEGYSVSREKKESFPLTVTSAQKNPTAFYLCASSINRGESNSPLHFGNGTRLTVT.

The chain carries TRBV29-1 and TRBJ2-3, with 7 bases matching TRBD2. From germline, CDR1 is SQVTM and CDR2 ANQGSEA. The CDR3 runs to 16 residues. V was clipped by 3 bases and J by 3 bases; unmatched bases: 12. CDR3 protein: CSVDLRWRERTDTQYF. The CDR3 DNA follows: TGCAGCGTTGACCTCAGATGGCGGGAGAGGACAGATACGCAGTATTTT.

This clone showed up just a few times. The V and J genes are TRBV6-5 and TRBJ1-2; TRBD1 aligns across 8 bases. Germline CDR1 reads MNHEY; CDR2 reads SVGAGI. With 2 bases clipped from V and 8 bases from J, the junction kept 10 bases outside the gene matches. CDR3 length equals 15 residues. The chain's CDR3 is CASSYGGTGIDGYTF. CDR3 DNA sequence: TGTGCCAGCAGTTACGGCGGGACAGGAATCGACGGCTACACCTTC.

V and J are TRBV30 and TRBJ1-6; the D is unclear. The V gene's germline CDR1 is GTSNPN and CDR2 SVGIG (reference sequence). CDR3 length equals 14 residues. The V end was cut by 3 bases, the J end by 7 bases, with 13 bases between. CDR3: CAWRTYQVNSPLHF. DNA for the CDR3: TGTGCCTGGAGGACGTACCAGGTCAATTCACCCCTCCACTTT.

The chain joins TRBV4-1 to TRBJ2-7; possibly TRBD2 for D (5 bases). CDR3 size: 15 residues. V was pared by 8 bases and J by 3 bases, with 20 bases between. The germline CDR1 and CDR2 sequences are MGHRA and YSYEKL. CDR3 sequence reads: CASGPPGSIGYEQYF. DNA of the CDR3: TGCGCCAGCGGTCCCCCGGGATCCATCGGCTACGAGCAGTACTTC.

J is TRBJ2-5 and V is TRBV4-2, with a weak D call TRBD2 (6 bases). This CDR3 spans 15 amino acids. In germline, CDR1 is LGHNA, CDR2 YNFKEQ. V was cut by 1 base and J by 3 bases, with 12 bases left in between. The CDR3 sequence: CASSQVTGDEETQYF. As DNA, the CDR3 is TGTGCCAGCAGCCAAGTTACGGGAGACGAAGAGACCCAGTACTTC.

V gene TRBV11-2 combines with J gene TRBJ2-2, with TRBD2 as a possible D gene (7 bases). The CDR3 runs 16 residues. Germline CDR1 SGHAT, CDR2 FQNNGV. V lost 5 bases to trimming and J lost 6 bases, with 19 bases between them. The CDR3 sequence: CASSRPPGGAAGELFF. The DNA of the CDR3 is TGTGCCAGCAGCCGACCCCCGGGGGGCGCAGCCGGGGAGCTGTTTTTT.

This chain links TRBV7-6 with TRBJ2-1, with 7 bases that match TRBD1. V was clipped by 7 bases and J by 6 bases; unmatched bases: 9. Germline loops: CDR1 SGHVS, CDR2 FNYEAQ. CDR3 length: 14 amino acids. For the CDR3, the DNA is TGTGCCAGCACCCTCGACAGGGCGGGCAATGAGCAGTTCTTC. This gives the protein CASTLDRAGNEQFF. Variable domain in full (rest from reference TRBV7-6 and TRBJ2-1): GAGVSQSPRYKVTKRGQDVALRCDPISGHVSLYWYRQALGQGPEFLTYFNYEAQQDKSGLPNDRFSAERPEGSISTLTIQRTEQRDSAMYRCASTLDRAGNEQFFGPGTRLTVL.

The V and J genes are TRBV12-5 and TRBJ2-7; 14 bases align to TRBD2. The germline gives CDR1 LGHNT, CDR2 FRNRAP. There are 20 residues in the CDR3. Trimming at V came to 2 bases and at J to 0 bases, leaving 12 bases not matched to a gene. The CDR3 DNA reads TGTGCTAGTGGTTTGTCACCCGGGACTAGCGGGGGCATAAGCTCCTACGAGCAGTACTTC. Translating gives CASGLSPGTSGGISSYEQYF.

The chain employs TRBV27 and TRBJ1-4; 7 nucleotides line up with TRBD1. The V and J ends lost 6 bases and 0 bases, in that order; junction bases with no gene match: 7. Germline values: CDR1 MNHEY, CDR2 SMNVEV (reference sequence). This CDR3 is built from 16 residues. CDR3 nucleotide sequence: TGTGCCAGCAGGGGGACAGCCATTGCAACTAATGAAAAACTGTTTTTT. Amino acids: CASRGTAIATNEKLFF.